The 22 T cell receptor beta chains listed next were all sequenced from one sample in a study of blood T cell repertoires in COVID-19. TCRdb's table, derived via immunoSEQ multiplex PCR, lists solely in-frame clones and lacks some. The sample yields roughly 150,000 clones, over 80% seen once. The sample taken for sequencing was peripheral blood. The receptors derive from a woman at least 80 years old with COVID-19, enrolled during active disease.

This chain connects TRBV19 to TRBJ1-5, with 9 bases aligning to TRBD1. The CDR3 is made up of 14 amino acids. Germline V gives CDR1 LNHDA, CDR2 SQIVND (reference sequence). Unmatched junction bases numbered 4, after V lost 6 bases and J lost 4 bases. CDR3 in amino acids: CASSSTGGNQPQHF. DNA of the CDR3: TGTGCCAGTAGCTCGACAGGGGGGAATCAGCCCCAGCATTTT.

CDR3 sequence (DNA): TGTGCCAGCAGTGAGGATCGAGGAACTGAAGCTTTCTTT. It is translated as CASSEDRGTEAFF. The chain links TRBV2 to TRBJ1-1; D unclear. The CDR3 covers 13 residues. With 3 bases removed from V and 5 bases from J, the gap between germline ends came to 10 bases. Germline assignment: CDR1 SNHLY and CDR2 FYNNEI. The whole variable domain, filled in from reference TRBV2 and TRBJ1-1, reads EPEVTQTPSHQVTQMGQEVILRCVPISNHLYFYWYRQILGQKVEFLVSFYNNEISEKSEIFDDQFSVERPDGSNFTLKIRSTKLEDSAMYFCASSEDRGTEAFFGQGTRLTVV.

CDR3 sequence (DNA): TGCGCCAGCAGCCCCCTGAGACAGGGGTATTCACCCCTCCACTTT. Protein sequence: CASSPLRQGYSPLHF. The chain links TRBV10-2 to TRBJ1-6, with 8 nucleotides matching TRBD1. With V trimmed by 6 bases and J by 8 bases, 9 bases remained unmatched. The CDR3 spans 15 residues. Germline values: CDR1 WSHSY, CDR2 SAAADI.

The DNA for the CDR3 is TGTGCCAGCAGCTTACTCAGTACAGCCTATAATGAAAAACTGTTTTTT. Protein sequence: CASSLLSTAYNEKLFF. V gene TRBV7-2 combines with J gene TRBJ1-4; D gene uncertain. Germline loops: CDR1 SGHTA, CDR2 FQGNSA. Trimming left V 2 bases short and J 4 bases short, with 14 bases between. The CDR3 is made up of 16 amino acids.

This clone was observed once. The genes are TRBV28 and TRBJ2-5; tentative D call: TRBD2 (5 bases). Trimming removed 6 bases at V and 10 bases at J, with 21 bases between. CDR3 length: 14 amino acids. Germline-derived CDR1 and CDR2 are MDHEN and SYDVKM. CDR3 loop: CASSNLDGRGGQYF. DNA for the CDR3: TGTGCCAGCAGCAACTTGGACGGACGAGGAGGCCAGTACTTC.

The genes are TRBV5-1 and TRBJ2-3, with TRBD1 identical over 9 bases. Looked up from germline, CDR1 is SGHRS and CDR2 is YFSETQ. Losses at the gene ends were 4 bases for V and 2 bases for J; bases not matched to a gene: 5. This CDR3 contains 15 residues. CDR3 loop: CASSRQGVTTDTQYF. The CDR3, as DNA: TGCGCCAGCAGCCGACAGGGGGTTACCACAGATACGCAGTATTTT.

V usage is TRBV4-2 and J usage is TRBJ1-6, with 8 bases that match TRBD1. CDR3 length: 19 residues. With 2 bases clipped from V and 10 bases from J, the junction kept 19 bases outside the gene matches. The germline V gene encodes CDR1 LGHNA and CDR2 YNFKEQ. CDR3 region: CASSQPGGTGGGFGSPLHF. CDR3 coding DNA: TGTGCCAGCAGCCAACCTGGGGGGACAGGCGGAGGTTTTGGATCACCCCTCCACTTT.

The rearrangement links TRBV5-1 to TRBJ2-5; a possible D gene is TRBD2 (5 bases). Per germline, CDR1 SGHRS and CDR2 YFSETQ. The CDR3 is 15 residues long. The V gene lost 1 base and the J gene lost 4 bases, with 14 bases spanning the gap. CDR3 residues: CASSLWVRDVETQYF. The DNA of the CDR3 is TGCGCCAGCAGCTTGTGGGTACGGGATGTAGAGACCCAGTACTTC.

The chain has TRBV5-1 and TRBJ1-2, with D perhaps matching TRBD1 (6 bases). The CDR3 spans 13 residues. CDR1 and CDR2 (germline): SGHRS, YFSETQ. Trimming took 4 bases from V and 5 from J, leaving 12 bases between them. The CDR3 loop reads CASSLTGSYGYTF. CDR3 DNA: TGCGCCAGCAGCCTGACAGGTAGTTATGGCTACACCTTC.

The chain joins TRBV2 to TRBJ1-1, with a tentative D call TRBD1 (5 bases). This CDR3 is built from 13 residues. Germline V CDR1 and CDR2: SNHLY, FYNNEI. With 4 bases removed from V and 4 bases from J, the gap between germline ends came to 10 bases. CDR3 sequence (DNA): TGTGCCAGCAGTGGCGGCAGGGCCACTGAAGCTTTCTTT. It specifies CASSGGRATEAFF.

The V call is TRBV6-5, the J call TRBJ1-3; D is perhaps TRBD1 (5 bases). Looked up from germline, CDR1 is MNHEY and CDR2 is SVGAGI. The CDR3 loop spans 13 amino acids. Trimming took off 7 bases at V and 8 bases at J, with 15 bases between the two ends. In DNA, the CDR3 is TGTGCCAGCACCCCGCGATCGGGGGACACCATATATTTT. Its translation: CASTPRSGDTIYF.

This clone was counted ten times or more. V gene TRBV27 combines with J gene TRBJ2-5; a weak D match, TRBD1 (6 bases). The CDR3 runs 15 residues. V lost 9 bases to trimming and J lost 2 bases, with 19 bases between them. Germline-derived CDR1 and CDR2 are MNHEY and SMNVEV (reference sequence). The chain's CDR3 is CASKFAGTLQETQYF. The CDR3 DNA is TGTGCCAGTAAGTTTGCCGGGACACTGCAAGAGACCCAGTACTTC.

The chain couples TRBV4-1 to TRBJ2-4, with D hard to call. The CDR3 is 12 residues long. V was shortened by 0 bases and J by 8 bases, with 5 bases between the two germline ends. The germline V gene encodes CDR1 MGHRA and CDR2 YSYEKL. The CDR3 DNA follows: TGCGCCAGCAGCCAAGAGGAGCACATTCAGTACTTC. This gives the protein CASSQEEHIQYF.

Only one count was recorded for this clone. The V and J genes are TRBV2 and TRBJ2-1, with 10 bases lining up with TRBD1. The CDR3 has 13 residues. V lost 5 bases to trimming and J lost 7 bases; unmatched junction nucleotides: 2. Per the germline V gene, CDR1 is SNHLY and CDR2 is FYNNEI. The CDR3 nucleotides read TGTGCCAGCAGTCGGACAGGGGGTAATGAGCAGTTCTTC. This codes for CASSRTGGNEQFF.

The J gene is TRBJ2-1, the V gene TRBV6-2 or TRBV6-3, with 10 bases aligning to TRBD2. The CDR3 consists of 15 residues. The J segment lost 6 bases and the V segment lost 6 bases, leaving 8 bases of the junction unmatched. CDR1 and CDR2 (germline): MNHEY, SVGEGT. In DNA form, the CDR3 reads TGTGCCAGCAGCCCACCGGGACTAGCGCGCAATGAGCAGTTCTTC. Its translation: CASSPPGLARNEQFF.

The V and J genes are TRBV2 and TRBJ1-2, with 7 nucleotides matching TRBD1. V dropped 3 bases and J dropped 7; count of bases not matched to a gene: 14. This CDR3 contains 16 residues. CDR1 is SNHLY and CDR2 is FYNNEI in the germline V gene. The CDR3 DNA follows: TGTGCCAGCAGTGACCTCCGGGACAGAGTTTTGGTTGGCTACACCTTC. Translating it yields CASSDLRDRVLVGYTF.

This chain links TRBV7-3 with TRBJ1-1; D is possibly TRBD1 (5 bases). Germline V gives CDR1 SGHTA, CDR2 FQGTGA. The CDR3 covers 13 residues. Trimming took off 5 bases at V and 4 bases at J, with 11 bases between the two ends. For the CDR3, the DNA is TGTGCCAGCAGCGATAGGGGAGGCACTGAAGCTTTCTTT. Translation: CASSDRGGTEAFF.

CDR3 loop: CASSLDGGRAREQYF. In nucleotides, the CDR3 is TGTGCCAGCAGCTTAGACGGCGGGAGGGCCAGGGAGCAGTACTTC. The rearrangement uses TRBV7-9 and TRBJ2-7; the match to TRBD2 covers 9 bases. Germline V CDR1 and CDR2: SEHNR, FQNEAQ (reference sequence). This CDR3 contains 15 residues. The trim removed 1 base at V and 7 bases at J, leaving 8 bases unmatched. The full variable domain, completed using reference TRBV7-9 and TRBJ2-7, is DTGVSQNPRHKITKRGQNVTFRCDPISEHNRLYWYRQTLGQGPEFLTYFQNEAQLEKSRLLSDRFSAERPKGSFSTLEIQRTEQGDSAMYLCASSLDGGRAREQYFGPGTRLTVT.

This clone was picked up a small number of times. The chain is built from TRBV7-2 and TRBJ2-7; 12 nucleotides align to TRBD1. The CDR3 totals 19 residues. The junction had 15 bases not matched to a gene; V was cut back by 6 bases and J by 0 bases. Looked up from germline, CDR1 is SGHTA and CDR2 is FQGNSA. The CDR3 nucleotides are TGTGCCAGCAGTTCCAGCTTCGGGACAGGGGGCTCGAGCTCCTACGAGCAGTACTTC. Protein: CASSSSFGTGGSSSYEQYF.

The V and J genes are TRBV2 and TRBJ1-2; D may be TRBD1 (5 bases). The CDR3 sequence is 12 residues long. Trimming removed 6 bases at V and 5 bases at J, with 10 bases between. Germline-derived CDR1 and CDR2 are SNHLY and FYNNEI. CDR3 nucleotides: TGTGCCAGCAGGGCGGACAAGTATGGCTACACCTTC. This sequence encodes CASRADKYGYTF.

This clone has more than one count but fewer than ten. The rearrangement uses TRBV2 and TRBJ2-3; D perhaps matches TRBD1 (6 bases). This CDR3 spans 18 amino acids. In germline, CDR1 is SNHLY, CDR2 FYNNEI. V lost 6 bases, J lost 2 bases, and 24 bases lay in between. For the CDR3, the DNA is TGTGCCAGCAGGCCCCTCCCCAGAGGACAGACAAACACAGATACGCAGTATTTT. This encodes CASRPLPRGQTNTDTQYF.

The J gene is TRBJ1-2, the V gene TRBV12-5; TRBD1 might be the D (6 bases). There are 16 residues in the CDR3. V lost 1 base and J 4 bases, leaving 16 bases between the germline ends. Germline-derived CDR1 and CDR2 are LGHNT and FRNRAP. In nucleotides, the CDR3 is TGTGCTAGTGGTTTGGACCGTATGACAGGTGGCTATGGCTACACCTTC. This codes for CASGLDRMTGGYGYTF.